This T cell receptor beta chain was captured by sequencing in a study of low-dose radiotherapy and immunotherapy resistance in tumors. Across the whole study: Intravenous nivolumab 240 mg every two weeks plus ipilimumab 1 mg/kg every six weeks was given to patients. First-strand cDNA relied on TRAV- and TRBV-specific primers spanning alpha and beta chains.

A roughly 19-cycle PCR with a constant-region primer and V-primer adapter amplified TCRs. In TCRdb, the reads were re-called with MiXCR into one record per CDR3 protein. The sample has 40,000 to 65,000 distinct CDR3 sequences; around 33% are singletons. This clonotype was seen at least ten times. Time point of the sample: after trial treatment. This sample's treatment: LDRT plus nivolumab, ipilimumab, low-dose cyclophosphamide and aspirin (RACIN trial). V dropped 8 bases and J dropped 6 bases, with 14 bases sitting between them. CDR3 size: 13 residues. The germline V gene has CDR1 MNHEY and CDR2 SVGEGT.

J is TRBJ1-5 and V is TRBV6-2 or TRBV6-3, with D unresolved. The sequenced sample was PBMCs, obtained after low-dose radiotherapy plus immunotherapy. The receptor was isolated from a male donor with rectosigmoid adenocarcinoma. The CDR3 DNA sequence: TGTGCCAGCGGTGGGATGATAGGTCAGCCCCAGCATTTT. Protein sequence: CASGGMIGQPQHF.